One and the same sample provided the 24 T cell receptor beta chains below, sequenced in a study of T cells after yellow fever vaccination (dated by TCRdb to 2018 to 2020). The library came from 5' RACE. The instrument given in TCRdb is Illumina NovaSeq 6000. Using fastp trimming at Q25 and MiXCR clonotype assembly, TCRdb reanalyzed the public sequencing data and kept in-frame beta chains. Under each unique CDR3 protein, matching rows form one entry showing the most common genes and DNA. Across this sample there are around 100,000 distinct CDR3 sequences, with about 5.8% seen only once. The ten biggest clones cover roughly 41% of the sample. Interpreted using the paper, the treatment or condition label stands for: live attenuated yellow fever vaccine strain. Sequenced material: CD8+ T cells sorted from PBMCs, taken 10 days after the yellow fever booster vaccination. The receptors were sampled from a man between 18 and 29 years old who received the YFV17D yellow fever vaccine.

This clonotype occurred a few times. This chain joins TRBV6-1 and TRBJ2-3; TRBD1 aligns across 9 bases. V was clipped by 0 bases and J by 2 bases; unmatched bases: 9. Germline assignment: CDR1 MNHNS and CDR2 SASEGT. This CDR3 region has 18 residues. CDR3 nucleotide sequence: TGTGCCAGCAGTGAAGCGCCGGGACAGGGTTCGATCACAGATACGCAGTATTTT. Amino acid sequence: CASSEAPGQGSITDTQYF.

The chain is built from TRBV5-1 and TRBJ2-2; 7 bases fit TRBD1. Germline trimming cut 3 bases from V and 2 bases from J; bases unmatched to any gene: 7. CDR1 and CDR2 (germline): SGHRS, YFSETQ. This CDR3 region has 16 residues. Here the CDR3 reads CASSSWDRLNTGELFF. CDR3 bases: TGCGCCAGCAGCTCTTGGGACAGACTTAACACCGGGGAGCTGTTTTTT. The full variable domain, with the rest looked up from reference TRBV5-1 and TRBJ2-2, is KAGVTQTPRYLIKTRGQQVTLSCSPISGHRSVSWYQQTPGQGLQFLFEYFSETQRNKGNFPGRFSGRQFSNSRSEMNVSTLELGDSALYLCASSSWDRLNTGELFFGEGSRLTVL.

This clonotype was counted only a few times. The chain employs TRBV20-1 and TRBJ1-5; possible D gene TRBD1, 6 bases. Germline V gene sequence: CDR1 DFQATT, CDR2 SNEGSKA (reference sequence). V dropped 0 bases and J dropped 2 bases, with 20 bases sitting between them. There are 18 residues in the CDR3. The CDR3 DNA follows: TGCAGTGCTAGAGACCACTCCACGGACAGCGAGGGCAATCAGCCCCAGCATTTT. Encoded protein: CSARDHSTDSEGNQPQHF.

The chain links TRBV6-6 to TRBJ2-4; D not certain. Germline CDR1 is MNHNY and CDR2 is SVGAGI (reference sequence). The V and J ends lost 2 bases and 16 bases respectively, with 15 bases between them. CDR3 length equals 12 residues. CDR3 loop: CASSYDGQLGYF. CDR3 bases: TGTGCCAGCAGTTACGATGGTCAGTTGGGCTACTTC.

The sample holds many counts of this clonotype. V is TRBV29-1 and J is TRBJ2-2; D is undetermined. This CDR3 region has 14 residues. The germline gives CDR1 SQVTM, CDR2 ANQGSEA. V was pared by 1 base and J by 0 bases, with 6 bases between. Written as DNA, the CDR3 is TGCAGCGTTGAAGCGGGTGCGAACACCGGGGAGCTGTTTTTT. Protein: CSVEAGANTGELFF.

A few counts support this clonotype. CDR3 bases: TGTGCCAGCAGTATCGGGGTTTCCTACGAGCAGTACTTC. Protein: CASSIGVSYEQYF. The V and J genes are TRBV27 and TRBJ2-7, with D tentatively TRBD2 (5 bases). Trimming left V 5 bases short and J 1 base short, with 9 bases between. CDR1 is MNHEY and CDR2 is SMNVEV in the germline V gene (reference sequence). The CDR3 runs 13 residues.

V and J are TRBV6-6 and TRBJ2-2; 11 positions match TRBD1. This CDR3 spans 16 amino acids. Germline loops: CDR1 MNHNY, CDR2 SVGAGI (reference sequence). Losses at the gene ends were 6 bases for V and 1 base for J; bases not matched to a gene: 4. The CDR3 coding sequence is TGTGCCAGCAGCTCGGACAGGGGGCGGAACACCGGGGAGCTGTTTTTT. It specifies CASSSDRGRNTGELFF.

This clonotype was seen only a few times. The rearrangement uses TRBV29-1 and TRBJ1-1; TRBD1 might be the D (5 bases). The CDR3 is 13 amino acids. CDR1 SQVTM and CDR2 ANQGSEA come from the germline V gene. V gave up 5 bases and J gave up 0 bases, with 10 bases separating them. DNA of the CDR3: TGCAGCGTTCGGTGGGGGATGAACACTGAAGCTTTCTTT. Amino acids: CSVRWGMNTEAFF.

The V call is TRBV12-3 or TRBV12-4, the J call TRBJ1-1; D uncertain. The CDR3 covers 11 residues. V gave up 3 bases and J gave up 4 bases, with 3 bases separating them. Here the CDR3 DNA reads TGTGCCAGCAGTTTTAGCACTGAAGCTTTCTTT. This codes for CASSFSTEAFF.

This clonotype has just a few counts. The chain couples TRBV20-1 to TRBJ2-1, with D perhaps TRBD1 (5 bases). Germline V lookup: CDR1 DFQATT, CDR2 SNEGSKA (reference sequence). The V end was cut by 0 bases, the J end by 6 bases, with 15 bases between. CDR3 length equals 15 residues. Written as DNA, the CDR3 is TGCAGTGCTAGAGATCGACAGAATGTTGTCAATGAGCAGTTCTTC. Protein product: CSARDRQNVVNEQFF.

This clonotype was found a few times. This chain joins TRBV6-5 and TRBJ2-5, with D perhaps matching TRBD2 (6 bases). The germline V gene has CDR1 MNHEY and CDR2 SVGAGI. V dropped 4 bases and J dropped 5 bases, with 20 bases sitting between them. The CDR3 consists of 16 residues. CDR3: CASSLGLTDGQETQYF. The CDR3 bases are TGTGCCAGCAGTTTAGGACTAACCGACGGGCAGGAGACCCAGTACTTC.

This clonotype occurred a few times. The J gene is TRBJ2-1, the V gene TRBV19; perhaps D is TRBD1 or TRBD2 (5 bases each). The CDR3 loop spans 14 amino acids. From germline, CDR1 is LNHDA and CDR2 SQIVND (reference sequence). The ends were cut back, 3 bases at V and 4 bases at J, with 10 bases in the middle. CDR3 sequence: CASSIRESYNEQFF. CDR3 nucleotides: TGTGCCAGTAGTATCAGGGAGTCTTACAATGAGCAGTTCTTC.

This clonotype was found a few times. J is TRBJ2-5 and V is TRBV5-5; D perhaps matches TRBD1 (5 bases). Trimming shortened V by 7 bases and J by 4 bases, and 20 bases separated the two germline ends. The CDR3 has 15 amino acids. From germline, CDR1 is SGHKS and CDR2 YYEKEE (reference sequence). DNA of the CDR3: TGTGCCAGCCTTAAAGGGGAATTAAGTGGAGAGACCCAGTACTTC. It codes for CASLKGELSGETQYF.

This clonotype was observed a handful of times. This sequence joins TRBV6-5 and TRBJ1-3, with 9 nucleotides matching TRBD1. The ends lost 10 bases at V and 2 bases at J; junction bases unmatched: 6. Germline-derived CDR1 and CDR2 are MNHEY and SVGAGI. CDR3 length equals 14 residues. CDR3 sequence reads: CATGDRVAGNTIYF. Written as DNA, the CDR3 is TGTGCCACGGGGGACAGGGTGGCTGGAAACACCATATATTTT.

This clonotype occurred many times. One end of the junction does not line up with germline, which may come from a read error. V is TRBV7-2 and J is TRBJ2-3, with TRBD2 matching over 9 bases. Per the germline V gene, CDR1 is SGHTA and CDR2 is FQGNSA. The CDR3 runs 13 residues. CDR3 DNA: TGTGCCAGCAGCCTAGCGGGGTCAGATACGCAGTATTTT. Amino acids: CASSLAGSDTQYF.

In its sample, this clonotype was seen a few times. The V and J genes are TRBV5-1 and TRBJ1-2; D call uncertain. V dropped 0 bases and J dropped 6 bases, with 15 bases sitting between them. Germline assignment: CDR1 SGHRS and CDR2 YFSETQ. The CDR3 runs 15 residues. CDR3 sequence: CASSLVLVGPDGYTF. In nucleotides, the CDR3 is TGCGCCAGCAGCTTGGTGTTGGTAGGGCCGGATGGCTACACCTTC.

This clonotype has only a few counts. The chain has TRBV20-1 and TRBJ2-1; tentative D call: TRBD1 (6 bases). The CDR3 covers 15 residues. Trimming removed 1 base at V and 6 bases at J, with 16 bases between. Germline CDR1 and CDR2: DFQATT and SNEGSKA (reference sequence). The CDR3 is CSARAQQGSANEQFF. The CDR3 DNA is TGCAGTGCTAGAGCCCAACAGGGTTCGGCCAATGAGCAGTTCTTC.

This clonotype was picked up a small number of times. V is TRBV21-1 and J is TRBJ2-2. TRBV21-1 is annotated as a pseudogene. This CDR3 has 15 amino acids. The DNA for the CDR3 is TGTGCCAGCAGCAAAGCGTTGTTTCGGACCGGGGAGCTGTTTTTT. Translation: CASSKALFRTGELFF.

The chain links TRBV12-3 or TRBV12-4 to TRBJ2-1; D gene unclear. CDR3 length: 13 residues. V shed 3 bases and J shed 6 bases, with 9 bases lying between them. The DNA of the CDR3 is TGTGCCAGCAGTTTCGGCCCCGGCAATGAGCAGTTCTTC. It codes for CASSFGPGNEQFF.

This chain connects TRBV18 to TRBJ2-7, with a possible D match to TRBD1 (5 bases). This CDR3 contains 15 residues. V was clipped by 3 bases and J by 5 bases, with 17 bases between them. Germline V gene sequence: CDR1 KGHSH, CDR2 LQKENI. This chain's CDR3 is CASSPGRASKDEQYF. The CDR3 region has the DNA TGTGCCAGCTCACCGGGCAGGGCCAGTAAAGACGAGCAGTACTTC.

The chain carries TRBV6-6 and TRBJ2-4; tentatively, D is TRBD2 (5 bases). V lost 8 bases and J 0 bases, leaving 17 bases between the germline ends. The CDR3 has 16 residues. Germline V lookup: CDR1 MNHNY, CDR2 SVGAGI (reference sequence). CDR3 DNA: TGTGCCAGCCTCCGGGAAGTTTCCCTAGCCAAAAACATTCAGTACTTC. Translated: CASLREVSLAKNIQYF.

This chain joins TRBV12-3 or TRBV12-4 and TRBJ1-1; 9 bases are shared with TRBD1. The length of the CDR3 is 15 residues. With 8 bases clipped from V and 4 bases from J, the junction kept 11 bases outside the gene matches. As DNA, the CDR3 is TGTGCCAGCGGCACGTCTGGACAGGGGTTCACTGAAGCTTTCTTT. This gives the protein CASGTSGQGFTEAFF.

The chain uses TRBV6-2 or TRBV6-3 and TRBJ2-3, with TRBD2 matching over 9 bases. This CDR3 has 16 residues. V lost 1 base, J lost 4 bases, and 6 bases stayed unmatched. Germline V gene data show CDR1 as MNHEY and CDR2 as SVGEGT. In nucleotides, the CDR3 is TGTGCCAGCAGTTACTTTCGCGGGGGGGCCGCAGATACGCAGTATTTT. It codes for CASSYFRGGAADTQYF.

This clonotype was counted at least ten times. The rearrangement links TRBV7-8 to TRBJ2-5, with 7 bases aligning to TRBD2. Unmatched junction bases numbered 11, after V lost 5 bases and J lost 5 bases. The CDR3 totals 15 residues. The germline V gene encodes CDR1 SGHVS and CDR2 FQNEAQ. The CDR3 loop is CASSLTGGLGETQYF. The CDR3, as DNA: TGTGCCAGCAGCCTGACCGGGGGGTTGGGGGAGACCCAGTACTTC.